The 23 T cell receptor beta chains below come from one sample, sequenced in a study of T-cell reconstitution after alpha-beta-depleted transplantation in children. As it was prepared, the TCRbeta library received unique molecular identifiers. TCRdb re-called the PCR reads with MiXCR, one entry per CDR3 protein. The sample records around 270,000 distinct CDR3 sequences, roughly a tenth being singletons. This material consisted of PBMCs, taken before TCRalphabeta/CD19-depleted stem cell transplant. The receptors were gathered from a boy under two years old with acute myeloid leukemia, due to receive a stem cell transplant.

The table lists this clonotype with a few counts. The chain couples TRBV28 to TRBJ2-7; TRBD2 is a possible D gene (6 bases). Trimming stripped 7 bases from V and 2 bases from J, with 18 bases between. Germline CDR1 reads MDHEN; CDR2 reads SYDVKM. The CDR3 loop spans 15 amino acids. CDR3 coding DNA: TGTGCCAGCACCTCCCGGGACTTGGGTGCCTACGAGCAGTACTTC. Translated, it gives CASTSRDLGAYEQYF.

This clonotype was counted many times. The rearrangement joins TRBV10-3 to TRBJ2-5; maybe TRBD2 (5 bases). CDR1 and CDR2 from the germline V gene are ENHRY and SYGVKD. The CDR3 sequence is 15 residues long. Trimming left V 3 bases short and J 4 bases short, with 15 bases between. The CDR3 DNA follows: TGTGCCATCAGTGATTCAGCGAGGGCAGGAGAGACCCAGTACTTC. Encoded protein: CAISDSARAGETQYF.

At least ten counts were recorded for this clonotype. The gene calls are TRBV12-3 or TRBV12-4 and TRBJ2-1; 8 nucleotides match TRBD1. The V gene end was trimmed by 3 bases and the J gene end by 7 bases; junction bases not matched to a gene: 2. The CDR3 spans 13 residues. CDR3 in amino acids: CASSLYRGNEQFF. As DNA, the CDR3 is TGTGCCAGCAGTTTGTACAGGGGGAATGAGCAGTTCTTC.

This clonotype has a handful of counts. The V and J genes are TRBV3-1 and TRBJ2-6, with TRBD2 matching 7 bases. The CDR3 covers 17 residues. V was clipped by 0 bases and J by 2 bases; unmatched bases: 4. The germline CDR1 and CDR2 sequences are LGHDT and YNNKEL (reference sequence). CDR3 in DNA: TGTGCCAGCAGCCAAGATCTTGGGGGGGCTGGGGCCAACGTCCTGACTTTC. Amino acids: CASSQDLGGAGANVLTF.

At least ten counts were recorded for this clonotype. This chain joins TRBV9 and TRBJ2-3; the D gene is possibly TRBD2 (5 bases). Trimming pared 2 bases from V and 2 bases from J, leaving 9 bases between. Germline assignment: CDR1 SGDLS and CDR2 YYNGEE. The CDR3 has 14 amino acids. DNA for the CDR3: TGTGCCAGCAGCGTGACGGGATTCACAGATACGCAGTATTTT. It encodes CASSVTGFTDTQYF.

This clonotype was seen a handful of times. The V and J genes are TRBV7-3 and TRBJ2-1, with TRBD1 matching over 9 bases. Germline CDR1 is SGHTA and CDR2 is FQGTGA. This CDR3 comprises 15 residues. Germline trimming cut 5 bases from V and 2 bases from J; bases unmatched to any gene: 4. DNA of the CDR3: TGTGCCAGCAGCCAACAGGGGGCACCCTACAATGAGCAGTTCTTC. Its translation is CASSQQGAPYNEQFF.

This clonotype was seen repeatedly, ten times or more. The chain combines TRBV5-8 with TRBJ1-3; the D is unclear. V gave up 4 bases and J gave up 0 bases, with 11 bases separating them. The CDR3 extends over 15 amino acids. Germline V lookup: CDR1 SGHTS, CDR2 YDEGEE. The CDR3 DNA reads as TGTGCCAGCAGCCTTACCTCCATCTCTGGAAACACCATATATTTT. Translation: CASSLTSISGNTIYF.

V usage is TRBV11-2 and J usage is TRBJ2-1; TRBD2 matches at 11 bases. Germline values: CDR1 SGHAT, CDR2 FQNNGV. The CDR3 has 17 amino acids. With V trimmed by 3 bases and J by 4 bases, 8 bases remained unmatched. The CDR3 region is CASSFSGTSGKYNEQFF. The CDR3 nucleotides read TGTGCCAGCAGCTTTTCCGGGACTAGCGGCAAATACAATGAGCAGTTCTTC.

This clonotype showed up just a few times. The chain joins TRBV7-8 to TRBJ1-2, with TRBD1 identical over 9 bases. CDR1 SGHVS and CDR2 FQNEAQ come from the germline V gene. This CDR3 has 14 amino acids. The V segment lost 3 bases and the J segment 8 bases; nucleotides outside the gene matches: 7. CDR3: CASSLRDREGGYTF. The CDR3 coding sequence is TGTGCCAGCAGCTTGCGGGACAGGGAAGGGGGCTACACCTTC.

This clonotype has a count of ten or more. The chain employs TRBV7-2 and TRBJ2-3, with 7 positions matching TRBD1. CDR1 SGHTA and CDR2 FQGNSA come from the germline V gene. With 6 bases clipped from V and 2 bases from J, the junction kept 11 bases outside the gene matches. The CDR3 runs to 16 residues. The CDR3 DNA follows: TGTGCCAGCAGACTTTGGACAGGCGATTTCACAGATACGCAGTATTTT. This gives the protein CASRLWTGDFTDTQYF.

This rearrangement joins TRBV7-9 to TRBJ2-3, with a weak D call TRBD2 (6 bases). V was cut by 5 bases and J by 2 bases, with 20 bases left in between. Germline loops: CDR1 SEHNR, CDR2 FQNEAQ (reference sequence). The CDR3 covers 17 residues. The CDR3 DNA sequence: TGTGCCAGCAGCCCCCCAAAGCGGGTCCTGAACACAGATACGCAGTATTTT. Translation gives CASSPPKRVLNTDTQYF.

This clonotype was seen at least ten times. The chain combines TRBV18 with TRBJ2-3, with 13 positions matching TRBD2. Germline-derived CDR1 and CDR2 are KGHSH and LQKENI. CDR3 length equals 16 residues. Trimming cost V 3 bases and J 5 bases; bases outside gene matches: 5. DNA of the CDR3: TGTGCCAGCTCACCGCGGACTAGCGGGAGCGGAGATACGCAGTATTTT. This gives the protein CASSPRTSGSGDTQYF.

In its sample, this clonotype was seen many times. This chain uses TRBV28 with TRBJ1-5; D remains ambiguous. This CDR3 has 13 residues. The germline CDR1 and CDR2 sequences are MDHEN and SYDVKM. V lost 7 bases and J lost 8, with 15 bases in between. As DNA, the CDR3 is TGTGCCAGCACCCCTCGAGCGAGGGAGCCCCAGCATTTT. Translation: CASTPRAREPQHF.

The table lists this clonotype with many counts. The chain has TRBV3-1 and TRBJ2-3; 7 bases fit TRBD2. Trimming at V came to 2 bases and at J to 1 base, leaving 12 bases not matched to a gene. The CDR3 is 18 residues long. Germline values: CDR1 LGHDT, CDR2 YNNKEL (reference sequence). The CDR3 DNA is TGTGCCAGCAGCCAATATCGGCGCTCGCTAGCGGGCACAGATACGCAGTATTTT. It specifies CASSQYRRSLAGTDTQYF.

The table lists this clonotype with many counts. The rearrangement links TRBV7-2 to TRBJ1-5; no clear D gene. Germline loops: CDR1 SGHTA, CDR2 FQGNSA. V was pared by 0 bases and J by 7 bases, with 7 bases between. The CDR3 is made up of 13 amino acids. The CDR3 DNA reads TGTGCCAGCAGCTTAGCCCCAGGCCAGCCCCAGCATTTT. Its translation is CASSLAPGQPQHF. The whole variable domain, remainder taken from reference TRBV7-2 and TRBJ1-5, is GAGVSQSPSNKVTEKGKDVELRCDPISGHTALYWYRQSLGQGLEFLIYFQGNSAPDKSGLPSDRFSAERTGGSVSTLTIQRTQQEDSAVYLCASSLAPGQPQHFGDGTRLSIL.

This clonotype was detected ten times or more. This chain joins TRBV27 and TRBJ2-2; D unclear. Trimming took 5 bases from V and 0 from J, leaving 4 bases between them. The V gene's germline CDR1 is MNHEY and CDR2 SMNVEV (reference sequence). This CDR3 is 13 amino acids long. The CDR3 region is CASSPSNTGELFF. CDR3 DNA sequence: TGTGCCAGCAGTCCCTCGAACACCGGGGAGCTGTTTTTT.

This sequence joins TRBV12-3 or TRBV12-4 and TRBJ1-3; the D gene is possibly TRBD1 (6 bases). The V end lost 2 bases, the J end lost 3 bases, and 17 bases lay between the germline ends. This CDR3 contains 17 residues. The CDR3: CASSLSWGGANGNTIYF. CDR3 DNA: TGTGCCAGCAGTTTATCCTGGGGGGGGGCGAATGGAAACACCATATATTTT.

CDR3 region: CSASNPGAYNEQFF. The CDR3 DNA follows: TGCAGTGCTAGTAATCCCGGGGCATACAATGAGCAGTTCTTC. This chain connects TRBV20-1 to TRBJ2-1, with D perhaps being TRBD1 or TRBD2 (5 bases each). Trimming removed 3 bases from V and 4 bases from J, with 13 bases in between. The CDR3 spans 14 residues. Germline V lookup: CDR1 DFQATT, CDR2 SNEGSKA (reference sequence).

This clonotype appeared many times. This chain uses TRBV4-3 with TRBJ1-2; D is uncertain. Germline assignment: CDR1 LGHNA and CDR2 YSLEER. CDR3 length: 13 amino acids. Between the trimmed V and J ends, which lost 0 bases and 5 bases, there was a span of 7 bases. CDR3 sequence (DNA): TGCGCCAGCAGCCAAGATGTCACGTATGGCTACACCTTC. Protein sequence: CASSQDVTYGYTF.

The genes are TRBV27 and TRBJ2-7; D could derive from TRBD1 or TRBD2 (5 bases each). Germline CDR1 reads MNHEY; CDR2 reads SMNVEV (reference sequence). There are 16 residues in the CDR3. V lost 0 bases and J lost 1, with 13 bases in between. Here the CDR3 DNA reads TGTGCCAGCAGTTTATCGGGGCTGGACTTGTCCTACGAGCAGTACTTC. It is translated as CASSLSGLDLSYEQYF.

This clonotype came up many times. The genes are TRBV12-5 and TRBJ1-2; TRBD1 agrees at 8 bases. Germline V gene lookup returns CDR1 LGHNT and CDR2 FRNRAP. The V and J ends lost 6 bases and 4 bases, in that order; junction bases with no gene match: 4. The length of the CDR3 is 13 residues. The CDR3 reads CASGPDRAYGYTF. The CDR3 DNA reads TGTGCTAGTGGACCGGACAGGGCCTATGGCTACACCTTC. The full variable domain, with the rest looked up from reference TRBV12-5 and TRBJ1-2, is DARVTQTPRHKVTEMGQEVTMRCQPILGHNTVFWYRQTMMQGLELLAYFRNRAPLDDSGMPKDRFSAEMPDATLATLKIQPSEPRDSAVYFCASGPDRAYGYTFGSGTRLTVV.

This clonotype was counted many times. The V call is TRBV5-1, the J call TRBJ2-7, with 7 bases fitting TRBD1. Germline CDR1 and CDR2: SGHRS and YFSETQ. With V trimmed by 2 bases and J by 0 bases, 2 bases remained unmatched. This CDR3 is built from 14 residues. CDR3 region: CASSFWDSSYEQYF. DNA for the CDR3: TGCGCCAGCAGCTTTTGGGACAGCTCCTACGAGCAGTACTTC. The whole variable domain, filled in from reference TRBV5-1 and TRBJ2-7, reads KAGVTQTPRYLIKTRGQQVTLSCSPISGHRSVSWYQQTPGQGLQFLFEYFSETQRNKGNFPGRFSGRQFSNSRSEMNVSTLELGDSALYLCASSFWDSSYEQYFGPGTRLTVT.

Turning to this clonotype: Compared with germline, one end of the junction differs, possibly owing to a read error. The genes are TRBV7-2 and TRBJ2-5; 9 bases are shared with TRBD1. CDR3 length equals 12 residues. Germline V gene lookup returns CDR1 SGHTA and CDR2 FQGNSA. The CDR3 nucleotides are TGTGCCAGCAGCTTAGCCACAGGGGGCTTGGACTTC. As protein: CASSLATGGLDF.